The present entry profiles one T cell receptor (beta chain) with its context. The data were obtained in a study of T cell changes during pregnancy in multiple sclerosis. The repertoire was sequenced with immunoSEQ multiplex PCR; TCRdb's copy has only in-frame clones and lacks some. This table has tens of thousands of clones, 91% appearing once. This TCR was recovered from a female donor in good health, enrolled as a control in a pregnancy study. The material was CD4+ T cells from peripheral blood mononuclear cells, obtained in the third trimester of pregnancy.

This CDR3 is CATRPTGFYEQYF. The DNA of the CDR3 is TGTGCCACCAGACCGACAGGGTTCTACGAGCAGTACTTC. V is TRBV6-5 and J is TRBJ2-7, with TRBD1 matching 7 bases. The CDR3 runs 13 residues. Germline V lookup: CDR1 MNHEY, CDR2 SVGAGI. J was trimmed by 3 bases and V by 10 bases; bases with no gene match: 9.